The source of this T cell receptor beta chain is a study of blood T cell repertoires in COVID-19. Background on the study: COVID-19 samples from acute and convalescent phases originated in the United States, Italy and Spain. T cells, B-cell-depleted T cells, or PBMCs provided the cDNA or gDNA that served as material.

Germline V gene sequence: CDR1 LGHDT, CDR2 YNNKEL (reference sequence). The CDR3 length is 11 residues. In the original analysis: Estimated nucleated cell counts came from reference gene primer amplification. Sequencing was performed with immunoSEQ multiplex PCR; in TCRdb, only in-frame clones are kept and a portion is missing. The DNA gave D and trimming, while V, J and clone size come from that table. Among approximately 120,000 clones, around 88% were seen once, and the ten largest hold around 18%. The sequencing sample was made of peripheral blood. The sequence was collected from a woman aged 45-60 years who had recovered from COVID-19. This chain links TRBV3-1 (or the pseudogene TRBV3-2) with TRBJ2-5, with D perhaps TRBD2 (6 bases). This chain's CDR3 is CGIGGEETQYF. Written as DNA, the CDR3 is TGTGGAATAGGCGGGGAAGAGACCCAGTACTTC.